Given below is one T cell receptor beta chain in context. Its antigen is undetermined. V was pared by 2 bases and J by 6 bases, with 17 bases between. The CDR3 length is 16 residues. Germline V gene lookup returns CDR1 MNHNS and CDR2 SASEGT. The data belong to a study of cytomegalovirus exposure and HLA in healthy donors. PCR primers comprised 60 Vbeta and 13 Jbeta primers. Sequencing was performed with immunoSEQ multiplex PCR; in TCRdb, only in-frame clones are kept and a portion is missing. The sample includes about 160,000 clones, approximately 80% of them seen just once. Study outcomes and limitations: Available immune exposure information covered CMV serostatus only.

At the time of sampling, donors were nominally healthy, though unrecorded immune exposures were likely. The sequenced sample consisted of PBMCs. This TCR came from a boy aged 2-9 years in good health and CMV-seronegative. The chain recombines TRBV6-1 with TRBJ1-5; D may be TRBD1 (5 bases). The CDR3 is CASSELGQAVGQPQHF. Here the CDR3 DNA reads TGTGCCAGCAGTGAACTCGGACAAGCCGTTGGTCAGCCCCAGCATTTT.